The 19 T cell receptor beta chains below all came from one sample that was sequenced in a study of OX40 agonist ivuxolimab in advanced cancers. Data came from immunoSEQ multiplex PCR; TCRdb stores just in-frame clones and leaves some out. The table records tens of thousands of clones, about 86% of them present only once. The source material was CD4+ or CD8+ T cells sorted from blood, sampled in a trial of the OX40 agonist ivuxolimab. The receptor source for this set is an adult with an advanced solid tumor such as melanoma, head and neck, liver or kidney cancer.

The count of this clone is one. The CDR3 reads CASSPRQGDIQYF. In nucleotides, the CDR3 is TGTGCCAGCAGCCCCCGACAGGGTGACATTCAGTACTTC. The chain carries TRBV7-3 and TRBJ2-4, with 7 bases that match TRBD1. The germline V gene encodes CDR1 SGHTA and CDR2 FQGTGA. Losses at the gene ends were 5 bases for V and 8 bases for J; bases not matched to a gene: 6. CDR3 length: 13 residues.

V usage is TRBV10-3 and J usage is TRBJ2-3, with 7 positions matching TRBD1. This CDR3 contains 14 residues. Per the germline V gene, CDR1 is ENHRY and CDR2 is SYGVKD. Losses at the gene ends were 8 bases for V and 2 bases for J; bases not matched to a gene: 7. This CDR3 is CAIGTVPVTDTQYF. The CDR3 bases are TGTGCCATCGGGACAGTCCCAGTCACAGATACGCAGTATTTT.

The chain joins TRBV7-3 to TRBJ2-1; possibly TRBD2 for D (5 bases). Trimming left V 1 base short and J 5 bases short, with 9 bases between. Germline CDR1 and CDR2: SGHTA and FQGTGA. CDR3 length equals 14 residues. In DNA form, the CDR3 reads TGTGCCAGCAGCTTAAGTCGGGGAAACAATGAGCAGTTCTTC. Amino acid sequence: CASSLSRGNNEQFF.

Here the CDR3 reads CASTQGVSTEAFF. In DNA form, the CDR3 reads TGTGCCAGTACCCAGGGCGTATCCACTGAAGCTTTCTTT. The gene calls are TRBV19 and TRBJ1-1; D might be TRBD1 (5 bases). Germline V gene lookup returns CDR1 LNHDA and CDR2 SQIVND (reference sequence). The V and J ends lost 7 bases and 4 bases respectively, with 13 bases between them. The CDR3 has 13 amino acids.

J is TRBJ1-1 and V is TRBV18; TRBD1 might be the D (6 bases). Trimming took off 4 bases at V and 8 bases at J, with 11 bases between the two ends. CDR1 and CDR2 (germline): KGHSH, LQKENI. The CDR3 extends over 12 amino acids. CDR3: CASSQQTGEAFF. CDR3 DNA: TGTGCCAGCTCACAGCAAACAGGGGAAGCTTTCTTT. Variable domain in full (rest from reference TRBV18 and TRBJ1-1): NAGVMQNPRHLVRRRGQEARLRCSPMKGHSHVYWYRQLPEEGLKFMVYLQKENIIDESGMPKERFSAEFPKEGPSILRIQQVVRGDSAAYFCASSQQTGEAFFGQGTRLTVV.

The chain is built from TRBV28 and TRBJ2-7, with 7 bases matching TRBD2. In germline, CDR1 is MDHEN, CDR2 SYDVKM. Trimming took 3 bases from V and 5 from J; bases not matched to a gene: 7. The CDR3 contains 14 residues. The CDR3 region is CASSLGGEGHEQYF. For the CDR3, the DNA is TGTGCCAGCAGTTTGGGGGGGGAAGGGCACGAGCAGTACTTC.

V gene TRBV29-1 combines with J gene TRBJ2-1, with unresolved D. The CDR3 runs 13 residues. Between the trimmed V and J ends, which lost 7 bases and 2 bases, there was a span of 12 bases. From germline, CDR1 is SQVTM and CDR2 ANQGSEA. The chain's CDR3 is CSAEELTYNEQFF. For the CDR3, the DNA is TGCAGCGCCGAGGAACTAACCTACAATGAGCAGTTCTTC.

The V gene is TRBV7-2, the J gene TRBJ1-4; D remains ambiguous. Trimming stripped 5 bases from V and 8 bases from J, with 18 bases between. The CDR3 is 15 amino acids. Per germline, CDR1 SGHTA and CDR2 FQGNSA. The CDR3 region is CASSPTQASREKLFF. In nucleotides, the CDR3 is TGTGCCAGCAGCCCTACGCAGGCGTCTCGGGAAAAACTGTTTTTT.

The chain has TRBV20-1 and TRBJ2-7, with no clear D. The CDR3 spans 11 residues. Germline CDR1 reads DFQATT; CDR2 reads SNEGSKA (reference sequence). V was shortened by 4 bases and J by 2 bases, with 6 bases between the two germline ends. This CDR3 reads CSATAAYEQYF. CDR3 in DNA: TGCAGTGCTACAGCTGCCTACGAGCAGTACTTC.

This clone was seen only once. The CDR3 DNA reads TGTGCCAGCAGTGAACAGCCCGGGAGGGATACGCAGTATTTT. This codes for CASSEQPGRDTQYF. This chain connects TRBV6-1 to TRBJ2-3, with 7 bases aligning to TRBD2. The trim removed 2 bases at V and 6 bases at J, leaving 5 bases unmatched. This CDR3 has 14 amino acids. Germline lookup yields CDR1 MNHNS and CDR2 SASEGT.

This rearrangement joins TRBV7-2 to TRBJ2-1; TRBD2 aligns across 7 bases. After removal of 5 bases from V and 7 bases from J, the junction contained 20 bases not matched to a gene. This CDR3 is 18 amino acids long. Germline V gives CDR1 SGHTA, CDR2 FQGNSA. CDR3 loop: CASSTVGQGAGASNEQFF. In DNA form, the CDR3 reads TGTGCCAGCAGCACCGTGGGCCAAGGGGCGGGAGCGTCGAATGAGCAGTTCTTC.

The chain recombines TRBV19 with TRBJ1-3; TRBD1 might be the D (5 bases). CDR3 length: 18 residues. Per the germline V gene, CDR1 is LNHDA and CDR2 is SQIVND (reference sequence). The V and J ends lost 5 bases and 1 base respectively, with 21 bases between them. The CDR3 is CASSPAGTPFASGNTIYF. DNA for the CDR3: TGTGCCAGTAGTCCAGCCGGGACTCCCTTCGCATCTGGAAACACCATATATTTT.

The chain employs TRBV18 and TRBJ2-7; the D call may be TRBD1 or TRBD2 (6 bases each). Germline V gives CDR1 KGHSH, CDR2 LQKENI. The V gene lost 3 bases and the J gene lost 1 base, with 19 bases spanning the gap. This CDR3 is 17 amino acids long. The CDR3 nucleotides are TGTGCCAGCTCACCTCGTGAGTCGGGGGCATCATCCTACGAGCAGTACTTC. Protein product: CASSPRESGASSYEQYF.

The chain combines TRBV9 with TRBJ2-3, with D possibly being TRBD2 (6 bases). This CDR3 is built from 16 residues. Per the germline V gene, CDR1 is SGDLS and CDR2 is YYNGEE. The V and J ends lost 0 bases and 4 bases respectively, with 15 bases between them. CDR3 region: CASSVAEGGRADTQYF. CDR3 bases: TGTGCCAGCAGCGTAGCCGAGGGAGGTCGAGCAGATACGCAGTATTTT.

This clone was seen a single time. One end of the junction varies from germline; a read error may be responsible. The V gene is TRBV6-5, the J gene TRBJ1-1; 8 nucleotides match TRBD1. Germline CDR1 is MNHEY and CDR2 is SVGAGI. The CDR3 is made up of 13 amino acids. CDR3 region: CASSYMGQAEPFF. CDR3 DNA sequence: TGTGCCAGCAGTTACATGGGACAGGCTGAACCTTTCTTT.

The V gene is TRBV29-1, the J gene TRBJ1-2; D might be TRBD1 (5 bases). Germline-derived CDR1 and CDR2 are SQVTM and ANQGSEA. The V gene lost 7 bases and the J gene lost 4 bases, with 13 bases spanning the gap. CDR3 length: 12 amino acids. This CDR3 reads CSGRQTGYGYTF. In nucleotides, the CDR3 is TGCAGCGGCAGACAGACGGGCTATGGCTACACCTTC.

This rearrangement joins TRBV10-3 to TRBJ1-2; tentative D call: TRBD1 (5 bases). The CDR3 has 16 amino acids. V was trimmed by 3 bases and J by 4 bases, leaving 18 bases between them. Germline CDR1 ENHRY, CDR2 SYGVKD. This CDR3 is CAISDVRTRTPYGYTF. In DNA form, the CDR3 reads TGTGCCATCAGTGATGTTCGGACCCGGACACCCTATGGCTACACCTTC.

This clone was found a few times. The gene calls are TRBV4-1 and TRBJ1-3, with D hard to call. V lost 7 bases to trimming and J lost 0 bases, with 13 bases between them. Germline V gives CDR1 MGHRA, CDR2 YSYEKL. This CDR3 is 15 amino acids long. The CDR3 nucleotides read TGCGCCAGCATGGATCGGCCCAACTCTGGAAACACCATATATTTT. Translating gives CASMDRPNSGNTIYF.

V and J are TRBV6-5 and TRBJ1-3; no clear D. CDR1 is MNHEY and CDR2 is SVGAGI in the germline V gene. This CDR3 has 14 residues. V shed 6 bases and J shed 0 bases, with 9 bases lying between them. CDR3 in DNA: TGTGCCAGCAGGGCGGGTAACTCTGGAAACACCATATATTTT. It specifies CASRAGNSGNTIYF.